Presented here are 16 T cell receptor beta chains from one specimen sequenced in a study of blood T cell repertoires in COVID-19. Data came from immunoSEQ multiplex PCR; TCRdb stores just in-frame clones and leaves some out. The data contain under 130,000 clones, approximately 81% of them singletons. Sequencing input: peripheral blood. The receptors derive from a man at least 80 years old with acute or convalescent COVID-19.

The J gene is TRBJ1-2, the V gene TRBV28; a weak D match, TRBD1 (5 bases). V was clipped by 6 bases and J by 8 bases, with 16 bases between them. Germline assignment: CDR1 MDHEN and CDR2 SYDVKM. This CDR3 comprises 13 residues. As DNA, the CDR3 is TGTGCCAGCAGCCTCAGGGCGTCTCGGGGCTACACCTTC. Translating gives CASSLRASRGYTF.

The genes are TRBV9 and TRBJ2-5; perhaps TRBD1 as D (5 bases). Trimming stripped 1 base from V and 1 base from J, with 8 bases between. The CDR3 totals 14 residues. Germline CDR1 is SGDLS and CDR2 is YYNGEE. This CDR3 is CASSVQDSQETQYF. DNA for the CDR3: TGTGCCAGCAGCGTACAAGACAGCCAAGAGACCCAGTACTTC.

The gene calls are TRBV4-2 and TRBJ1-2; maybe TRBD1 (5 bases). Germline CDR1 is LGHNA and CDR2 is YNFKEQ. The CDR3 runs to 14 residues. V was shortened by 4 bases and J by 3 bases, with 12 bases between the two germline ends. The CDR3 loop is CASSRTGLDYGYTF. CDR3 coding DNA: TGTGCCAGCAGCCGAACAGGTTTGGACTATGGCTACACCTTC.

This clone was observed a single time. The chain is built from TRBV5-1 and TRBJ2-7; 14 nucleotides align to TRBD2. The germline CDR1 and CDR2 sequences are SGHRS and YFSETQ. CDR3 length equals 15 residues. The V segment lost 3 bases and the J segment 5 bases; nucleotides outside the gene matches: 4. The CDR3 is CASSSGLAGVNEQYF. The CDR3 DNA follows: TGCGCCAGCAGCTCGGGACTAGCGGGAGTTAACGAGCAGTACTTC.

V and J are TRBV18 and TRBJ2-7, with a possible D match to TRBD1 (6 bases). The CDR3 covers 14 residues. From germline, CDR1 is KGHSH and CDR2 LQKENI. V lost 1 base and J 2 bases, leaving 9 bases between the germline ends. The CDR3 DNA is TGTGCCAGCTCACCACTGGACAGCGCCTACGAGCAGTACTTC. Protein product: CASSPLDSAYEQYF.

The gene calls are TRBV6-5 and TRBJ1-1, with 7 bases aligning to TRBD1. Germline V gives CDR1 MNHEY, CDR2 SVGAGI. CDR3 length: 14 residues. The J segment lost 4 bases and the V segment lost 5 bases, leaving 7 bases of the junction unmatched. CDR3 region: CASSIDRAGTEAFF. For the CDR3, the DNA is TGTGCCAGCAGTATCGACAGGGCCGGCACTGAAGCTTTCTTT.

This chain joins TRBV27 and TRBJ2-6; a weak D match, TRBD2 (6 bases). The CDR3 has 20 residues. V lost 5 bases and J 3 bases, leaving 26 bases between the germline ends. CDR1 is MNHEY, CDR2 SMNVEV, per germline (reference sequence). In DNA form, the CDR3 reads TGTGCCAGCAGTCTAGCATATCGCCCGGGGGTGGGGAGTGGGGCCAACGTCCTGACTTTC. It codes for CASSLAYRPGVGSGANVLTF.

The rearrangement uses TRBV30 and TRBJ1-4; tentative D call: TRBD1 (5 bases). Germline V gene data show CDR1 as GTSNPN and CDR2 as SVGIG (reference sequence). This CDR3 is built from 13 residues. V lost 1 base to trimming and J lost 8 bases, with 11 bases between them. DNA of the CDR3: TGTGCCTGGAGTGGGGGGACTGGGGAAAAACTGTTTTTT. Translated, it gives CAWSGGTGEKLFF. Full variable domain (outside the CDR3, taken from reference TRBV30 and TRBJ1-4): SQTIHQWPATLVQPVGSPLSLECTVEGTSNPNLYWYRQAAGRGLQLLFYSVGIGQISSEVPQNLSASRPQDRQFILSSKKLLLSDSGFYLCAWSGGTGEKLFFGSGTQLSVL.

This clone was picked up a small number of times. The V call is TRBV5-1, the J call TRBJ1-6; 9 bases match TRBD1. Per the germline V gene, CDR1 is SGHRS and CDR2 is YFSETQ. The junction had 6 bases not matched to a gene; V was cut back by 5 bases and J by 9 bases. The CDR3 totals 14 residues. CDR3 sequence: CASRTGTGSSPLHF. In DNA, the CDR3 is TGCGCCAGCAGGACCGGGACAGGGAGTTCACCCCTCCACTTT.

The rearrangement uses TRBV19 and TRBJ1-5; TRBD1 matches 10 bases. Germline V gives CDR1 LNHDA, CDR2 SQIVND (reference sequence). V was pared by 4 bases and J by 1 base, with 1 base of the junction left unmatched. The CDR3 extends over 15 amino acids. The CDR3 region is CASSKDRGSNQPQHF. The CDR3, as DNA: TGTGCCAGTAGTAAGGACAGGGGGAGCAATCAGCCCCAGCATTTT.

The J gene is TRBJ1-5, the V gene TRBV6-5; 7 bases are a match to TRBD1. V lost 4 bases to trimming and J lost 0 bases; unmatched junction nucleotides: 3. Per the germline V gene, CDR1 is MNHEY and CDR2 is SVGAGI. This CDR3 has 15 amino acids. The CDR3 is CASSSDRASNQPQHF. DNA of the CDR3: TGTGCCAGCAGTTCCGACAGGGCTAGCAATCAGCCCCAGCATTTT.

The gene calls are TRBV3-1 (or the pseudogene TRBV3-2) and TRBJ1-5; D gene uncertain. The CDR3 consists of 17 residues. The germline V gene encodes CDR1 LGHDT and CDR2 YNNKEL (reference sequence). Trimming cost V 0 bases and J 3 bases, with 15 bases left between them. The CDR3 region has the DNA TGTGCCAGCAGCCAAGATCGGTTAGCCTTTGCCAATCAGCCCCAGCATTTT. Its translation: CASSQDRLAFANQPQHF.

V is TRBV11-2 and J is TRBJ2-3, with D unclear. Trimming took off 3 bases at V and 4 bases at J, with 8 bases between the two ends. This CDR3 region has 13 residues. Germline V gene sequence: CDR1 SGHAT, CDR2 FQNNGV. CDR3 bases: TGTGCCAGCAGCTTGGGCCCGCCAGATACGCAGTATTTT. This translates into CASSLGPPDTQYF.

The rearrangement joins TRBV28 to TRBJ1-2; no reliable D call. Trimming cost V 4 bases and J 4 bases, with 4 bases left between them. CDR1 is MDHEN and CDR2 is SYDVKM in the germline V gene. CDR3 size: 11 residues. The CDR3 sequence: CASSYIYGYTF. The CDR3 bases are TGTGCCAGCAGTTACATCTATGGCTACACCTTC.

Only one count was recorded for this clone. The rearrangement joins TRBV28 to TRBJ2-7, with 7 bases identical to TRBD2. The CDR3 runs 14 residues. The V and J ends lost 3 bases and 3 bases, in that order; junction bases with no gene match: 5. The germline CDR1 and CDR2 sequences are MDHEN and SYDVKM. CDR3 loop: CASSLTSTYYEQYF. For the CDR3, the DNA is TGTGCCAGCAGTTTGACTAGCACATACTACGAGCAGTACTTC.

The CDR3 DNA follows: TGTGCCAGCAGTCCCACATCGGGGAGCGAGCAGTACTTC. It codes for CASSPTSGSEQYF. The chain uses TRBV7-9 and TRBJ2-7; the D gene is possibly TRBD2 (5 bases). The CDR3 consists of 13 residues. Germline V gene sequence: CDR1 SEHNR, CDR2 FQNEAQ (reference sequence). The V end was cut by 6 bases, the J end by 6 bases, with 15 bases between.